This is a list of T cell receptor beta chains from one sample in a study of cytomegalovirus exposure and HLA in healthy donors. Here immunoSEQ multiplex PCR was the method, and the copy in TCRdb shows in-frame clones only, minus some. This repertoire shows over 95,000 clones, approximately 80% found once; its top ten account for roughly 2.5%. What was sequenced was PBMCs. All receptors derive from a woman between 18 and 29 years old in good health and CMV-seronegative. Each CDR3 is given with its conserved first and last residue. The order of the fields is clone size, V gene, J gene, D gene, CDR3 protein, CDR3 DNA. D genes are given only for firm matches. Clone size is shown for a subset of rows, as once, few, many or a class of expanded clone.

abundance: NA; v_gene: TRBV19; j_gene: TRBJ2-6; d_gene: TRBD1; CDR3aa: CASKGAATGANVLTF; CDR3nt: TGTGCCAGTAAGGGGGCGGCGACTGGGGCCAACGTCCTGACTTTC
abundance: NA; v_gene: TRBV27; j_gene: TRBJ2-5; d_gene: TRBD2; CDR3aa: CASSPRGLAGLETQYF; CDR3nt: TGTGCCAGCAGCCCGCGAGGGCTAGCGGGGCTGGAGACCCAGTACTTC
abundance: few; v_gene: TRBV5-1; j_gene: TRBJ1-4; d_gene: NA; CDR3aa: CASRRDKLEKLFF; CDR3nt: TGCGCCAGCCGACGGGACAAGCTGGAAAAACTGTTTTTT
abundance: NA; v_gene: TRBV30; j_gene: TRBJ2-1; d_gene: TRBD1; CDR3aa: CAWGRDRGNEQFF; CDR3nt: TGTGCCTGGGGCCGAGACAGGGGTAATGAGCAGTTCTTC
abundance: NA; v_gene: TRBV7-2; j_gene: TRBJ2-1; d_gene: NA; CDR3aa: CASSSPAGSSYNEQFF; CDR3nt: TGTGCCAGCAGCTCCCCCGCCGGGAGCTCCTACAATGAGCAGTTCTTC
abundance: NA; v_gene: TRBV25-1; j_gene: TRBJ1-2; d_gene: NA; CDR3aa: CASSMGGLYGYTF; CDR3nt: TGTGCCAGCAGTATGGGCGGACTCTATGGCTACACCTTC
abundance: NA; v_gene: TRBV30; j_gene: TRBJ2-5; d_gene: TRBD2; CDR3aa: CAWTSGGRETQYF; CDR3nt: TGTGCCTGGACTAGCGGGGGGAGGGAGACCCAGTACTTC
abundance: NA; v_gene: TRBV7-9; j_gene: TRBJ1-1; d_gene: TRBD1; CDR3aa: CASSLQGAGTEAFF; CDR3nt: TGTGCCAGCAGCCTACAGGGGGCGGGCACTGAAGCTTTCTTT
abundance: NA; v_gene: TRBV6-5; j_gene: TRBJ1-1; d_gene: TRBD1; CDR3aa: CATQRTGNTEAFF; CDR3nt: TGTGCCACCCAGCGGACAGGGAACACTGAAGCTTTCTTT
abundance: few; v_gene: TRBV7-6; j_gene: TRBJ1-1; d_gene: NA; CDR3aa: CASSLGGSATEAFF; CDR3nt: TGTGCCAGCAGCTTAGGCGGGTCGGCCACTGAAGCTTTCTTT
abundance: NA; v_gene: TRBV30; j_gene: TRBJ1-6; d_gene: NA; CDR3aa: CAWSPGGVAPLHF; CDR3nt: TGTGCCTGGAGCCCAGGAGGGGTGGCACCCCTCCACTTT
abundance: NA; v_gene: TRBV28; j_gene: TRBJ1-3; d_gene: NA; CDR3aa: CASIYKNTIYF; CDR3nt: TGTGCCAGCATATATAAAAACACCATATATTTT
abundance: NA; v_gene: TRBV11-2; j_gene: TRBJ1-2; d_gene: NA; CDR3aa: CASSLYRSIGYTF; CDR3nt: TGTGCCAGCAGCTTATACAGGTCCATCGGCTACACCTTC
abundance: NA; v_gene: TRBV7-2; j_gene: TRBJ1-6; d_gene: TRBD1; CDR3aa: CASSGQENSPLHF; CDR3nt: TGTGCCAGCAGCGGACAGGAGAATTCACCCCTCCACTTT
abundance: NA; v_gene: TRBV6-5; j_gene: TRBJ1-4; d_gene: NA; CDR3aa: CASSSSHRINEKLFF; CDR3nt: TGTGCCAGCAGTTCCTCCCACAGAATTAATGAAAAACTGTTTTTT
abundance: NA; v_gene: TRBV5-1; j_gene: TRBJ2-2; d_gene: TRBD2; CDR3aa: CATGTSGSTGELFF; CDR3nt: TGCGCCACCGGGACTAGCGGGAGCACCGGGGAGCTGTTTTTT
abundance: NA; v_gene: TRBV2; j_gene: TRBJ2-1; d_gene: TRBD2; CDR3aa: CASRRVEASGSGEQFF; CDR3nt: TGTGCCAGCAGGAGAGTCGAAGCTAGCGGGAGCGGGGAGCAGTTCTTC
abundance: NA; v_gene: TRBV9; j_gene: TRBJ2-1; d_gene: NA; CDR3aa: CASSVEGKGNEQFF; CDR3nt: TGTGCCAGCAGCGTAGAGGGGAAGGGGAATGAGCAGTTCTTC
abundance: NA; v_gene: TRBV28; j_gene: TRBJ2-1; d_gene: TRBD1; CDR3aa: CASSLHRGSWVGDNEQFF; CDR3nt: TGTGCCAGCAGTTTGCACAGGGGGTCTTGGGTCGGGGACAATGAGCAGTTCTTC
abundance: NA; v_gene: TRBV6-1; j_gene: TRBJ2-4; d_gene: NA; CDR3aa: CASSEGKANIQYF; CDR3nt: TGTGCCAGCAGTGAAGGGAAAGCGAACATTCAGTACTTC
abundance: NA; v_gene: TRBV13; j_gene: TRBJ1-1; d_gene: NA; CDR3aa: CASSLDLGRVNTEAFF; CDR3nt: TGTGCCAGCAGCTTAGATTTAGGCAGGGTGAACACTGAAGCTTTCTTT
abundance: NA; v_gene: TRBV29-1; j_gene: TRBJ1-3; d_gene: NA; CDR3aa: CSVVSSGNTIYF; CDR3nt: TGCAGCGTTGTATCCTCTGGAAACACCATATATTTT
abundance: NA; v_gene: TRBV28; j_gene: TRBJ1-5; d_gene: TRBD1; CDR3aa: CASTPATGGPPQHF; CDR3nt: TGTGCCAGCACCCCGGCGACAGGGGGGCCACCCCAGCATTTT
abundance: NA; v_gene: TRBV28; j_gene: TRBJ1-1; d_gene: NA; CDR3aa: CASSATLEAFF; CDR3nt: TGTGCCAGCAGTGCAACTCTGGAAGCTTTCTTT
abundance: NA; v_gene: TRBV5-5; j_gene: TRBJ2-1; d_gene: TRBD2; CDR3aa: CASSPLAGGTNEQFF; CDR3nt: TGTGCCAGCAGCCCTCTAGCGGGGGGAACGAATGAGCAGTTCTTC
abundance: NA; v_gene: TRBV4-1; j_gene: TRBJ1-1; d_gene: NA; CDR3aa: CASSNWNTEAFF; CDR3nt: TGCGCCAGCTCAAACTGGAACACTGAAGCTTTCTTT
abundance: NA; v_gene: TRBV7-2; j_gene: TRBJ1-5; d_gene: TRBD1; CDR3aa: CASSTRTGEGSQPQHF; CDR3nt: TGTGCCAGCAGCACCAGGACAGGGGAAGGGTCTCAGCCCCAGCATTTT
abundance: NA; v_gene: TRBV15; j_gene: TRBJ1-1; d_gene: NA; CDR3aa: CATSPTRATEAFF; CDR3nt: TGTGCCACCAGCCCGACCCGAGCGACTGAAGCTTTCTTT
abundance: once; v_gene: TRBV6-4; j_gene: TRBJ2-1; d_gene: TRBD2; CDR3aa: CASSDGTSGNEQFF; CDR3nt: TGTGCCAGCAGTGACGGGACTAGCGGCAATGAGCAGTTCTTC
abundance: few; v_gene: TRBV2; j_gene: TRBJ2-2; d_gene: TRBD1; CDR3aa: CASRQGENTGELFF; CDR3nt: TGTGCCAGCAGGCAGGGGGAGAACACCGGGGAGCTGTTTTTT
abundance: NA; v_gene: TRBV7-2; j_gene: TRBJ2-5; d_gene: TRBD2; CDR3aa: CASSGTSGIQETQYF; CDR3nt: TGTGCCAGCAGCGGGACTAGCGGGATCCAAGAGACCCAGTACTTC
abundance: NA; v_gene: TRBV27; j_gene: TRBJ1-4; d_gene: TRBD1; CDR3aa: CASSTRGQLNEKLFF; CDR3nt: TGTGCCAGCAGTACCCGGGGACAGTTAAATGAAAAACTGTTTTTT
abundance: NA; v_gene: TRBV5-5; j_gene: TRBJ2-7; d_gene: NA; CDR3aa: CASSLEQTAVYYEQYF; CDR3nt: TGTGCCAGCAGCTTGGAACAGACAGCAGTTTACTACGAGCAGTACTTC
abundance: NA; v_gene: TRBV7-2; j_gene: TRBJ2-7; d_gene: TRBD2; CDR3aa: CASSLVRMSSGTTYEQYF; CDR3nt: TGTGCCAGCAGCTTAGTAAGGATGTCTAGCGGGACAACCTACGAGCAGTACTTC
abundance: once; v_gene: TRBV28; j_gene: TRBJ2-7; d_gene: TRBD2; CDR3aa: CASRMTSGIYEQYF; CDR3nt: TGTGCCAGCAGGATGACTAGCGGGATTTACGAGCAGTACTTC
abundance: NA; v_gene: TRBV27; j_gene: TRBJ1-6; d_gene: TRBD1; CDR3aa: CASSHPGTASNSPLHF; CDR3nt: TGTGCCAGCAGTCACCCCGGGACAGCCTCTAATTCACCCCTCCACTTT
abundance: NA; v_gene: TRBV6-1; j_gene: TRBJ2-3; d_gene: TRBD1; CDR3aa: CASSEEGQGWTDTQYF; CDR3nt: TGTGCCAGCAGTGAAGAAGGACAGGGGTGGACAGATACGCAGTATTTT
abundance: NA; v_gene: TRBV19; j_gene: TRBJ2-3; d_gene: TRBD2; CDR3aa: CASSMGGGTDTQYF; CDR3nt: TGTGCCAGTAGTATGGGGGGGGGCACAGATACGCAGTATTTT
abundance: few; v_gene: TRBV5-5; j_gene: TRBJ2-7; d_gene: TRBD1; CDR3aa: CASSLGGQGDEQYF; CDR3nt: TGTGCCAGCAGCTTGGGGGGACAGGGTGACGAGCAGTACTTC
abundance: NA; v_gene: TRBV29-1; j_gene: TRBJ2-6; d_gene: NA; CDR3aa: CSVETGGANVLTF; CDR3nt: TGCAGCGTTGAGACGGGAGGGGCCAACGTCCTGACTTTC
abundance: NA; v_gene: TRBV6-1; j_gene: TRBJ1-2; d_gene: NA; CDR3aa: CASKLLDSFNYGYTF; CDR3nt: TGTGCCAGCAAACTATTGGACAGCTTTAACTATGGCTACACCTTC
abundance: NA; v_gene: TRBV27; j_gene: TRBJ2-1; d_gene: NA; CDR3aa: CASRGSASYNEQFF; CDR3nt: TGTGCCAGCCGAGGGAGCGCGTCCTACAATGAGCAGTTCTTC
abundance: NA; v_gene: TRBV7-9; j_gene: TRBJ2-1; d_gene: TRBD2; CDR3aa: CASSLGPGLVTNEQFF; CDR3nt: TGTGCCAGCAGCTTAGGTCCCGGACTAGTGACAAATGAGCAGTTCTTC
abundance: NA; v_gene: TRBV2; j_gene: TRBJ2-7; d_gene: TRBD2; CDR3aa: CASSLAAGGHEQYF; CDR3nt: TGTGCCAGCAGTTTAGCGGCGGGAGGCCACGAGCAGTACTTC
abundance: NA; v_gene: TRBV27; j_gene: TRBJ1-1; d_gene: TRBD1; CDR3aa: CASSLDRGRPEAFF; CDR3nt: TGTGCCAGCAGTTTGGACAGGGGACGTCCTGAAGCTTTCTTT
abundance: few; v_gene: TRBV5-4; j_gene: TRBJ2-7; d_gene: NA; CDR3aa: CASSSQARSYEQYF; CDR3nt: TGTGCCAGCAGCTCCCAGGCCAGATCCTACGAGCAGTACTTC
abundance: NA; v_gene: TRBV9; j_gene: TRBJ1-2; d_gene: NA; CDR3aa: CASSVVQGPYGYTF; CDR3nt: TGTGCCAGCAGCGTGGTACAGGGCCCCTATGGCTACACCTTC
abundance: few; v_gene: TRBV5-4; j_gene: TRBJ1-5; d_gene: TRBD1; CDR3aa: CASSTGTGDQPQHF; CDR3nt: TGTGCCAGCAGCACCGGGACAGGGGATCAGCCCCAGCATTTT
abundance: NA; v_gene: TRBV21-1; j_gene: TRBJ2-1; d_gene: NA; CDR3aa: CASSTRERGQGDNEQFF; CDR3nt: TGTGCCAGCAGCACAAGAGAACGGGGACAGGGCGACAATGAGCAGTTCTTC
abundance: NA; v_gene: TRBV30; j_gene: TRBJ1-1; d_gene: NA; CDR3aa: CACGRTEAFF; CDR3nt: TGTGCCTGTGGGAGGACTGAAGCTTTCTTT
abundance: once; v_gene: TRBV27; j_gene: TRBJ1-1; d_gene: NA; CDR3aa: CASSFFGVGTEAFF; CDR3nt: TGTGCCAGCAGTTTTTTCGGGGTGGGGACTGAAGCTTTCTTT
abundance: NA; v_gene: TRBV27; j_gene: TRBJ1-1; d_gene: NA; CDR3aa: CASSSISPGDTGNTEAFF; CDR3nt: TGTGCCAGCAGTTCCATCTCCCCAGGGGACACCGGAAACACTGAAGCTTTCTTT
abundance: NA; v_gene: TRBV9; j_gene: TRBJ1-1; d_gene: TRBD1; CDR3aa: CASSGNRGSTEAFF; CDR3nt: TGTGCCAGCAGCGGAAACAGGGGGTCCACTGAAGCTTTCTTT
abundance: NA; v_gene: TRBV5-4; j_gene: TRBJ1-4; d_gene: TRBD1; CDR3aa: CASSWLGTGANEKLFF; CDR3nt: TGTGCCAGCAGCTGGTTAGGGACAGGGGCTAATGAAAAACTGTTTTTT
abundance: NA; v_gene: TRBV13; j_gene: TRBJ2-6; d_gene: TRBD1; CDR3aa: CASSPTGAGANVLTF; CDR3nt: TGTGCCAGCAGCCCTACAGGGGCTGGGGCCAACGTCCTGACTTTC
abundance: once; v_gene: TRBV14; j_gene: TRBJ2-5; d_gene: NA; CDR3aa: CASSQVLEPRETQYF; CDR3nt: TGTGCCAGCAGCCAAGTCCTCGAGCCGCGAGAGACCCAGTACTTC